Presented here are 27 T cell receptor beta chains from one specimen sequenced in a study of T cells in Graves' hyperthyroidism and ophthalmopathy. TCR beta CDR3 regions were amplified from RNA transcripts. Initially, a first-round RT-PCR of the TCR CDR3 employed the HTBI primer set. Each CDR3 protein is one row after TCRdb ran MiXCR on the multiplex PCR reads. The table lists under 350,000 distinct CDR3 sequences, roughly an eighth of them singletons. Material for sequencing was blood. Every receptor here comes from a middle-aged woman with Graves' ophthalmopathy.

This clonotype was counted only a few times. The chain is built from TRBV6-1 and TRBJ1-1, with D perhaps matching TRBD1 (6 bases). Germline CDR1 is MNHNS and CDR2 is SASEGT. This CDR3 contains 14 residues. Trimming removed 7 bases at V and 6 bases at J, with 18 bases between. The CDR3 region has the DNA TGTGCCAGCATAACGGGGGCGCTTTTCGCTGAAGCTTTCTTT. This sequence encodes CASITGALFAEAFF.

This clonotype came up a few times. CDR3 in amino acids: CASSSPTGYHEQYF. DNA for the CDR3: TGTGCCAGCAGCTCTCCCACAGGGTACCACGAGCAGTACTTC. The chain joins TRBV28 to TRBJ2-7, with a possible D match to TRBD1 (6 bases). The CDR3 extends over 14 amino acids. Germline CDR1 MDHEN, CDR2 SYDVKM. Trimming stripped 6 bases from V and 5 bases from J, with 17 bases between.

The table lists this clonotype with a few counts. This rearrangement joins TRBV10-2 to TRBJ1-6, with D possibly matching TRBD1 (5 bases). There are 19 residues in the CDR3. Germline V CDR1 and CDR2: WSHSY, SAAADI. V shed 0 bases and J shed 5 bases, with 20 bases lying between them. Written as DNA, the CDR3 is TGCGCCAGCAGTGAGTCGACGGCGGCAGGGTGGAGACATAATTCACCCCTCCACTTT. Its translation is CASSESTAAGWRHNSPLHF.

Ten or more counts support this clonotype. The chain combines TRBV2 with TRBJ1-1, with D possibly matching TRBD1 (6 bases). Germline lookup yields CDR1 SNHLY and CDR2 FYNNEI. There are 14 residues in the CDR3. Trimming cost V 6 bases and J 3 bases, with 14 bases left between them. CDR3 residues: CASSDEGHHTEAFF. The CDR3 bases are TGTGCCAGCAGCGACGAGGGACACCACACTGAAGCTTTCTTT.

This clonotype was counted ten times or more. The genes are TRBV12-3 or TRBV12-4 and TRBJ1-1, with 8 bases matching TRBD1. The CDR3 has 11 residues. V was clipped by 6 bases and J by 11 bases; unmatched bases: 5. The CDR3 DNA reads TGTGCCAGCAGGAAACAGGGGGGCGCTTTCTTT. Translation gives CASRKQGGAFF.

The gene calls are TRBV6-1 and TRBJ2-3; D remains unclear. This CDR3 comprises 14 residues. Germline assignment: CDR1 MNHNS and CDR2 SASEGT. Trimming pared 7 bases from V and 2 bases from J, leaving 13 bases between. CDR3 coding DNA: TGTGCCAGCAACCTTCCAGAGGACACAGATACGCAGTATTTT. Encoded protein: CASNLPEDTDTQYF.

This clonotype was recorded at least ten times. CDR3 nucleotide sequence: TGTGCCAGCAGCTTACAGACACCGAACACCGGGGAGCTGTTTTTT. Protein: CASSLQTPNTGELFF. V usage is TRBV13 and J usage is TRBJ2-2; no firm D call. This CDR3 has 15 residues. Germline V gene lookup returns CDR1 PRHDT and CDR2 FYEKMQ (reference sequence). V was trimmed by 2 bases and J by 0 bases, leaving 7 bases between them.

J is TRBJ2-3 and V is TRBV19; D perhaps matches TRBD2 (6 bases). The CDR3 sequence is 13 residues long. The ends were cut back, 4 bases at V and 6 bases at J, with 11 bases in the middle. The germline gives CDR1 LNHDA, CDR2 SQIVND (reference sequence). CDR3 in DNA: TGTGCCAGTAGTACCCGTCGGGGGGATACGCAGTATTTT. Translating gives CASSTRRGDTQYF. The whole variable domain, filled in from reference TRBV19 and TRBJ2-3, reads DGGITQSPKYLFRKEGQNVTLSCEQNLNHDAMYWYRQDPGQGLRLIYYSQIVNDFQKGDIAEGYSVSREKKESFPLTVTSAQKNPTAFYLCASSTRRGDTQYFGPGTRLTVL.

A note on this clonotype: A much larger clonotype is one base distant, so this may be a read error. V usage is TRBV28 and J usage is TRBJ1-2; the D gene is possibly TRBD1 (5 bases). Germline V gene data show CDR1 as MDHEN and CDR2 as SYDVKM. The CDR3 is 13 amino acids. V gave up 3 bases and J gave up 7 bases, with 12 bases separating them. The CDR3 loop is CASSLEGRGGYTF. CDR3 in DNA: TGTGCCAGCAGTTTGGAGGGGCGCGGTGGCTACACCTTC.

There are many counts of this clonotype. The chain joins TRBV20-1 to TRBJ2-1; possible D gene TRBD2, 6 bases. Germline V CDR1 and CDR2: DFQATT, SNEGSKA (reference sequence). The CDR3 consists of 16 residues. With 3 bases removed from V and 7 bases from J, the gap between germline ends came to 22 bases. The CDR3 region has the DNA TGCAGTGCTAGGAATTCTAGGACTACCTCTGGGAATGAGCAGTTCTTC. Translation: CSARNSRTTSGNEQFF.

A few counts support this clonotype. The V call is TRBV6-2 or TRBV6-3, the J call TRBJ2-2, with 9 nucleotides matching TRBD2. J was trimmed by 7 bases and V by 7 bases; bases with no gene match: 16. The germline V gene has CDR1 MNHEY and CDR2 SVGEGT. The CDR3 is 17 residues long. For the CDR3, the DNA is TGTGCCAGCACTCGCGGGACCGTGGCGGGAGGGGTCGGGGAGCTGTTTTTT. Its translation is CASTRGTVAGGVGELFF.

This clonotype was counted ten times or more. The chain joins TRBV2 to TRBJ2-5; D ambiguous. Germline values: CDR1 SNHLY, CDR2 FYNNEI. Trimming pared 6 bases from V and 4 bases from J, leaving 12 bases between. CDR3 length: 13 amino acids. CDR3 in amino acids: CASRTQKGETQYF. The CDR3 DNA reads as TGTGCCAGCAGGACTCAAAAGGGAGAGACCCAGTACTTC.

The chain is built from TRBV7-9 and TRBJ2-7; 10 nucleotides line up with TRBD2. V was pared by 5 bases and J by 6 bases, with 13 bases of the junction left unmatched. Germline V gives CDR1 SEHNR, CDR2 FQNEAQ (reference sequence). The CDR3 is 16 amino acids. The CDR3: CASSAPGLARGSEQYF. The CDR3, as DNA: TGTGCCAGCAGCGCCCCGGGACTAGCGCGTGGTTCCGAGCAGTACTTC. The full variable domain, rest sourced from reference TRBV7-9 and TRBJ2-7, is DTGVSQNPRHKITKRGQNVTFRCDPISEHNRLYWYRQTLGQGPEFLTYFQNEAQLEKSRLLSDRFSAERPKGSFSTLEIQRTEQGDSAMYLCASSAPGLARGSEQYFGPGTRLTVT.

The sample holds a few counts of this clonotype. This clone may be a read error of a much larger clone one base away. The CDR3 DNA sequence: TGTGCCAGCAGTTTCGCGGTTCTGGGTGGAAACACCACATATTTT. Its protein product is CASSFAVLGGNTTYF. The chain couples TRBV12-3 or TRBV12-4 to TRBJ1-3; D gene uncertain. CDR3 length: 15 residues.

This clonotype has ten or more counts. The V gene is TRBV20-1, the J gene TRBJ2-7, with 12 bases that match TRBD2. With 5 bases clipped from V and 7 bases from J, the junction kept 15 bases outside the gene matches. Germline CDR1 and CDR2: DFQATT and SNEGSKA (reference sequence). This CDR3 has 16 amino acids. The chain's CDR3 is CSAAKTSGGKRGEQYF. DNA of the CDR3: TGCAGTGCTGCGAAGACTAGCGGGGGAAAGAGGGGAGAGCAGTACTTC.

This clonotype was observed a handful of times. The chain recombines TRBV11-3 with TRBJ2-5, with D perhaps being TRBD1 or TRBD2 (5 bases each). V was clipped by 6 bases and J by 5 bases, with 19 bases between them. The CDR3 runs 15 residues. Germline V gene lookup returns CDR1 SGHNT and CDR2 YENEEA. The CDR3 DNA is TGTGCCAGCAGGCTCGCACCCGCAGGGAGTGAGACCCAGTACTTC. It is translated as CASRLAPAGSETQYF. The whole variable domain, filled in from reference TRBV11-3 and TRBJ2-5, reads EAGVVQSPRYKIIEKKQPVAFWCNPISGHNTLYWYLQNLGQGPELLIRYENEEAVDDSQLPKDRFSAERLKGVDSTLKIQPAELGDSAVYLCASRLAPAGSETQYFGPGTRLLVL.

This clonotype was seen only a few times. The chain links TRBV19 to TRBJ1-6; the match to TRBD1 covers 7 bases. CDR3 length: 17 residues. Unmatched junction bases numbered 10, after V lost 3 bases and J lost 5 bases. Germline V gives CDR1 LNHDA, CDR2 SQIVND (reference sequence). The CDR3 region has the DNA TGTGCCAGTAGTATGCTAGGAGAGGGGGCGAATAATTCACCCCTCCACTTT. Amino acid sequence: CASSMLGEGANNSPLHF.

This clonotype was observed many times. This chain connects TRBV12-3 or TRBV12-4 to TRBJ2-2, with a tentative D call TRBD2 (7 bases). The CDR3 consists of 17 residues. The V gene lost 6 bases and the J gene lost 0 bases, with 17 bases spanning the gap. The CDR3 DNA sequence: TGTGCCAGCAGCCCGGGGGGACACTCCTCGAACACCGGGGAGCTGTTTTTT. Translating gives CASSPGGHSSNTGELFF.

In this sample, this clonotype turned up a few times. The chain is built from TRBV20-1 and TRBJ1-6; the D is unclear. Trimming removed 6 bases at V and 9 bases at J, with 9 bases between. CDR1 is DFQATT and CDR2 is SNEGSKA in the germline V gene (reference sequence). The CDR3 has 11 amino acids. The CDR3 DNA reads as TGCAGTGCCGAGGAGGGTTCACCCCTCCACTTT. Its translation is CSAEEGSPLHF.

This clonotype was picked up many times. This sequence joins TRBV6-1 and TRBJ2-2; a possible D gene is TRBD1 (6 bases). This CDR3 has 15 residues. The germline V and J ends were trimmed by 6 bases and 2 bases, with 13 bases remaining between them. From germline, CDR1 is MNHNS and CDR2 SASEGT. Written as DNA, the CDR3 is TGTGCCAGCAGGGCCCGGGACACCAACACCGGGGAGCTGTTTTTT. Its protein is CASRARDTNTGELFF.

The chain has TRBV5-1 and TRBJ2-3; D call uncertain. This CDR3 comprises 12 residues. Germline CDR1 is SGHRS and CDR2 is YFSETQ. The V and J ends lost 3 bases and 7 bases respectively, with 9 bases between them. The CDR3, as DNA: TGCGCCAGCAGCTCCGCCCGCTATACGCAGTATTTT. This translates into CASSSARYTQYF.

In this sample, this clonotype turned up many times. This chain joins TRBV6-1 and TRBJ2-1; 11 nucleotides align to TRBD2. This CDR3 is built from 17 residues. Germline V lookup: CDR1 MNHNS, CDR2 SASEGT. V lost 6 bases and J lost 1; bases outside the gene matches: 8. The CDR3 DNA sequence: TGTGCCAGCAGACCGATTATAGCGGGAGGGTCCTACAATGAGCAGTTCTTC. Amino acid sequence: CASRPIIAGGSYNEQFF.

The chain combines TRBV18 with TRBJ1-1; 12 nucleotides match TRBD1. Germline trimming cut 6 bases from V and 1 base from J; bases unmatched to any gene: 9. The CDR3 runs to 17 residues. Germline-derived CDR1 and CDR2 are KGHSH and LQKENI. In DNA, the CDR3 is TGTGCCAGCTCGGAACCGGGACAGGGGGCTAAGAACACTGAAGCTTTCTTT. Its protein is CASSEPGQGAKNTEAFF. Combining the CDR3 with reference TRBV18 and TRBJ1-1 gives the whole variable domain NAGVMQNPRHLVRRRGQEARLRCSPMKGHSHVYWYRQLPEEGLKFMVYLQKENIIDESGMPKERFSAEFPKEGPSILRIQQVVRGDSAAYFCASSEPGQGAKNTEAFFGQGTRLTVV.

The chain links TRBV15 to TRBJ1-1, with D unclear. There are 13 residues in the CDR3. Germline-derived CDR1 and CDR2 are LNHNV and YYDKDF (reference sequence). Trimming pared 0 bases from V and 8 bases from J, leaving 10 bases between. The CDR3 coding sequence is TGTGCCACCAGCAGAGATAACTACCAGGAAGCTTTCTTT. Translating it yields CATSRDNYQEAFF.

This clonotype showed up many times. The chain couples TRBV3-1 to TRBJ1-2, with a weak D call TRBD1 (6 bases). The V gene's germline CDR1 is LGHDT and CDR2 YNNKEL (reference sequence). V shed 6 bases and J shed 9 bases, with 17 bases lying between them. The CDR3 has 13 amino acids. The chain's CDR3 is CASRNRATLRYTF. Written as DNA, the CDR3 is TGTGCCAGCAGGAACAGGGCCACGCTCCGCTACACCTTC.

The chain has TRBV20-1 and TRBJ2-7; TRBD2 aligns across 7 bases. There are 14 residues in the CDR3. Germline trimming cut 4 bases from V and 2 bases from J; bases unmatched to any gene: 8. Germline CDR1 DFQATT, CDR2 SNEGSKA (reference sequence). CDR3 DNA sequence: TGCAGTGCTATTAGTGGGAGGGCCCCCTACGAGCAGTACTTC. It is translated as CSAISGRAPYEQYF.

The table lists this clonotype with many counts. The CDR3 loop is CASRSGSANEQFF. The CDR3 DNA reads TGTGCCAGCAGGAGCGGGAGTGCCAATGAGCAGTTCTTC. The V and J genes are TRBV12-3 or TRBV12-4 and TRBJ2-1, with TRBD2 identical over 8 bases. V shed 6 bases, J shed 6 bases, and the junction held 4 bases outside the gene matches. The CDR3 totals 13 residues.